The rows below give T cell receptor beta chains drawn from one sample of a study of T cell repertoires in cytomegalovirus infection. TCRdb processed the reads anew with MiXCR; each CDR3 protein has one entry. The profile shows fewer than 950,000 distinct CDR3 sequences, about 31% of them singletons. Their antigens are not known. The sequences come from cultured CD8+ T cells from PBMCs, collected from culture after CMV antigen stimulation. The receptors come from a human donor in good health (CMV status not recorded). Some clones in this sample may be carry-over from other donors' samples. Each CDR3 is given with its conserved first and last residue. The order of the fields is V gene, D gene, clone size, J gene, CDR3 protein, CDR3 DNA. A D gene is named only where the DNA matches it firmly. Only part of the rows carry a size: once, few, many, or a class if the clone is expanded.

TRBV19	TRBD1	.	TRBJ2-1	CASSVTGGLYNEQFF	TGTGCCAGTAGTGTTACAGGGGGGCTCTACAATGAGCAGTTCTTC
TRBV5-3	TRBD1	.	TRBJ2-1	CASSYTSGTGVGEQFF	TGTGCCAGCAGCTACACCTCCGGGACAGGGGTCGGGGAGCAGTTCTTC
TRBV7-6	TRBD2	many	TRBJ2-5	CASSSGLVRAQYF	TGTGCCAGCAGCTCTGGACTAGTGAGGGCCCAGTACTTC
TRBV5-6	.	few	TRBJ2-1	CASSFPLGGRLNEQFF	TGTGCCAGCAGCTTTCCCTTGGGGGGCCGCTTAAATGAGCAGTTCTTC
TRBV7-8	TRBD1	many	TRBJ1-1	CASSPGQGREAFF	TGTGCCAGCAGCCCGGGACAGGGCCGTGAAGCTTTCTTT
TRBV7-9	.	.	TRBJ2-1	CASSYPQGLILFF	TGTGCCAGCAGCTACCCACAGGGTCTAATTCTGTTCTTC
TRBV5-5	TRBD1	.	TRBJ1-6	CASSPLTGLTTALHF	TGTGCCAGCAGTCCCCTGACAGGGCTAACTACTGCCCTCCACTTT
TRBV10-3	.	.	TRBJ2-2	CAISELVGFGELFF	TGTGCCATCAGTGAATTGGTAGGGTTCGGGGAGCTGTTTTTT
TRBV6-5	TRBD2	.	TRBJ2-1	CASSGLGPASEQFF	TGTGCCAGCAGTGGACTAGGGCCGGCGAGTGAGCAGTTCTTC
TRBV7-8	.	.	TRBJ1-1	CASSPWGRGTEAFF	TGTGCCAGCAGCCCCTGGGGCAGGGGCACTGAAGCTTTCTTT
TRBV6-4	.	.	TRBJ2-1	CASSDSGVGPYNEQFF	TGTGCCAGCAGTGACTCGGGGGTAGGCCCCTACAATGAGCAGTTCTTC
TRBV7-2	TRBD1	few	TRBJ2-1	CASSLAGQGLLEQFF	TGTGCCAGCAGCTTAGCGGGACAGGGACTTCTAGAGCAGTTCTTC
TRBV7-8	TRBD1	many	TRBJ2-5	CASSLRPGQGQETQYF	TGTGCCAGCAGCCTAAGACCGGGACAGGGTCAAGAGACCCAGTACTTC
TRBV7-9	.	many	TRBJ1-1	CASTHPLGTTEAFF	TGTGCCAGCACCCACCCTCTCGGGACCACTGAAGCTTTCTTT
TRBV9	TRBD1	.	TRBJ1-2	CASSEGRDRGGYGYTF	TGTGCCAGCAGCGAGGGACGGGACAGGGGAGGCTATGGCTACACCTTC
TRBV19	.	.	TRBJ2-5	CASSPLEGGYGYQETQYF	TGTGCCAGTAGCCCCCTTGAAGGTGGATACGGATACCAAGAGACCCAGTACTTC
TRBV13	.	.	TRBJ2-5	CASSLGDGETQYF	TGTGCCAGCAGCTTAGGAGACGGAGAGACCCAGTACTTC
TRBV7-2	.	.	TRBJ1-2	CASSLASQSLANYGYTF	TGTGCCAGCAGCTTAGCGAGCCAGTCACTTGCTAACTATGGCTACACCTTC
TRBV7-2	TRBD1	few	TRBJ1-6	CASSLGRDRDSPLHF	TGTGCCAGCAGCTTAGGTCGGGACAGGGACTCACCCCTCCACTTT
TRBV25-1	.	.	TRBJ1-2	CASSEYDSYGYTF	TGTGCCAGCAGTGAATACGACAGTTATGGCTACACCTTC
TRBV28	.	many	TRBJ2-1	CASSGGFYNEQFF	TGTGCCAGCAGCGGAGGTTTCTACAATGAGCAGTTCTTC
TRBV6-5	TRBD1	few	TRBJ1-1	CASSPGTEFLKAFF	TGTGCCAGCAGTCCCGGGACAGAGTTCTTAAAAGCTTTCTTT
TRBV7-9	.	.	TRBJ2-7	CASSQGGTRNEQYF	TGTGCCAGCAGCCAGGGTGGGACAAGGAACGAGCAGTACTTC
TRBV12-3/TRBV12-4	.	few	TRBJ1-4	CASSGGLPEKLFF	TGTGCCAGCAGTGGGGGACTCCCAGAAAAACTGTTTTTT
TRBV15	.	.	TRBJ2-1	CATSSGLEDNEQFF	TGTGCCACCAGCAGCGGTCTAGAAGACAATGAGCAGTTCTTC
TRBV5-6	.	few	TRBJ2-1	CASSPPSSAHEQFF	TGTGCCAGCAGCCCGCCTTCTTCTGCCCATGAGCAGTTCTTC
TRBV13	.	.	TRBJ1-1	CASRSRGELNTEAFF	TGTGCCAGCAGAAGCAGGGGCGAGCTGAACACTGAAGCTTTCTTT
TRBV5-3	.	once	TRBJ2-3	CASSSQPKSTDTQYF	TGTGCCAGCAGCTCCCAACCCAAAAGCACAGATACGCAGTATTTT
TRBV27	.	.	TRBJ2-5	CASSSFAVYQETQYF	TGTGCCAGCAGTTCCTTTGCGGTTTACCAAGAGACCCAGTACTTC
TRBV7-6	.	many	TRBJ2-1	CASSQLSSYNEQFF	TGTGCCAGCAGCCAGCTGAGCTCCTACAATGAGCAGTTCTTC
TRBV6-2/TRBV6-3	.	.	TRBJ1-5	CASSYGPPKPPQHF	TGTGCCAGCAGTTACGGACCGCCGAAGCCGCCCCAGCATTTT
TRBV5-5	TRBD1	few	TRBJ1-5	CASSLDGDSGMPQHF	TGTGCCAGCAGCTTGGATGGGGACAGCGGCATGCCCCAGCATTTT
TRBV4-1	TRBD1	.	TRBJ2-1	CASSQGVSDRASYNEQFF	TGTGCCAGCAGCCAAGGGGTTTCAGACAGGGCCTCCTACAATGAGCAGTTCTTC
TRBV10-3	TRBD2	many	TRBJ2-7	CAISAPGTSLEYF	TGTGCCATCAGTGCCCCTGGGACTAGCCTTGAGTACTTC
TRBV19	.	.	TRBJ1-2	CASSTPGRSYGYTF	TGTGCCAGTAGTACTCCTGGCAGGTCCTATGGCTACACCTTC
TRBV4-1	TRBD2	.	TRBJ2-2	CASSQERSGGAGELFF	TGCGCCAGCAGCCAAGAAAGGAGCGGGGGGGCCGGGGAGCTGTTTTTT
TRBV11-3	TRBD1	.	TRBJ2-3	CASSPRSQIGQEVWSTDTQYF	TGTGCCAGCAGCCCCAGGAGTCAAATCGGACAGGAGGTTTGGAGCACAGATACGCAGTATTTT
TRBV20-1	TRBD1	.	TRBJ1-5	CSVPDRVVDQPQHF	TGCAGTGTCCCGGACAGGGTGGTCGATCAGCCCCAGCATTTT
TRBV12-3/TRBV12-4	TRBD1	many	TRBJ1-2	CASSDRVSTGYTF	TGTGCCAGCAGTGACAGGGTCAGTACTGGCTACACCTTC
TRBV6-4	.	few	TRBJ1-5	CASSTFSNQPQHF	TGTGCCAGCAGTACGTTCAGCAATCAGCCCCAGCATTTT
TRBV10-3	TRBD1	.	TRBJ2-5	CASGTGGWETQYF	TGTGCCAGCGGGACAGGGGGCTGGGAGACCCAGTACTTC
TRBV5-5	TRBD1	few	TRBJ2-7	CASSRGQGTDEQYF	TGTGCCAGCAGCAGGGGACAGGGGACGGACGAGCAGTACTTC
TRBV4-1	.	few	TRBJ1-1	CASSQGPGDTEAFF	TGCGCCAGCAGCCAAGGACCAGGAGACACTGAAGCTTTCTTT
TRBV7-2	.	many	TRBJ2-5	CASSPWTRTQETQYF	TGTGCCAGCAGCCCTTGGACAAGAACTCAAGAGACCCAGTACTTC
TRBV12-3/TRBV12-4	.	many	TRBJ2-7	CASSLNLYEQYF	TGTGCCAGCAGTTTGAACCTCTACGAGCAGTACTTC
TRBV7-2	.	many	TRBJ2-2	CASSLDLAGELFF	TGTGCCAGCAGCTTAGATCTAGCCGGGGAGCTGTTTTTT
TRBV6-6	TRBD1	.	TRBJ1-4	CASSYSGTAEKLFF	TGTGCCAGCAGTTATTCCGGGACAGCTGAAAAACTGTTTTTT
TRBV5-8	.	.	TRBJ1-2	CASSLTHANYGYTF	TGTGCCAGCAGCTTGACACATGCTAACTATGGCTACACCTTC
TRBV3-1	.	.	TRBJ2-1	CASSPRRGQIDNEQFF	TGTGCCAGCAGCCCCCGGAGAGGACAGATCGACAATGAGCAGTTCTTC
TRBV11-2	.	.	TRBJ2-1	CASSSAGGTYNEQFF	TGTGCCAGCAGCTCCGCCGGCGGGACCTACAATGAGCAGTTCTTC